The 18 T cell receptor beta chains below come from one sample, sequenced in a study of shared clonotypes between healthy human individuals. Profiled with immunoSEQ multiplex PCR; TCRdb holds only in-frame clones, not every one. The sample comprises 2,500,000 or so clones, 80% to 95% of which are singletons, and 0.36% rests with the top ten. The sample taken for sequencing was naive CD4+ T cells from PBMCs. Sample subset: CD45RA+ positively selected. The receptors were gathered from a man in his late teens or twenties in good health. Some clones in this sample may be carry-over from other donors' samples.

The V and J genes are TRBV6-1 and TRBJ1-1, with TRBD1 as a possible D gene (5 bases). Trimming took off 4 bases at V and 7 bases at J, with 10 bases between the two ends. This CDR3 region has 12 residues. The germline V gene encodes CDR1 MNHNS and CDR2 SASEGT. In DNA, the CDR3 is TGTGCCAGCAGTGGACCAGGGTTTGAAGCTTTCTTT. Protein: CASSGPGFEAFF.

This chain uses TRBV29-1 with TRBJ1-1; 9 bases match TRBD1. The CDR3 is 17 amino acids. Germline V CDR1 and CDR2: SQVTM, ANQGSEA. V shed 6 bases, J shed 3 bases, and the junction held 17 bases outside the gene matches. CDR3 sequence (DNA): TGCAGCGTACTTAACCCGCCGGGACAGGGATTGGACACTGAAGCTTTCTTT. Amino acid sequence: CSVLNPPGQGLDTEAFF.

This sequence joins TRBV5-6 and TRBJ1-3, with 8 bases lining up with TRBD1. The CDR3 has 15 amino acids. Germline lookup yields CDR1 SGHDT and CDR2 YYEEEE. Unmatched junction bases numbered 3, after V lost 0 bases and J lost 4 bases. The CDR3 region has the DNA TGTGCCAGCAGCTTGGGCAGGGGGCAAGGAAACACCATATATTTT. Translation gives CASSLGRGQGNTIYF.

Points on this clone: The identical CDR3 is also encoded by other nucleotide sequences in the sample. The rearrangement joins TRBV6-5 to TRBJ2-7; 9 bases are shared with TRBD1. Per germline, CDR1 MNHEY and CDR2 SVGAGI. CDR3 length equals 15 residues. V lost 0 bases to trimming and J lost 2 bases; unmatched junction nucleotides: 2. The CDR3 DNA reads TGTGCCAGCAGTTACTCGGACAGGGGACCCTACGAGCAGTACTTC. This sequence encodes CASSYSDRGPYEQYF.

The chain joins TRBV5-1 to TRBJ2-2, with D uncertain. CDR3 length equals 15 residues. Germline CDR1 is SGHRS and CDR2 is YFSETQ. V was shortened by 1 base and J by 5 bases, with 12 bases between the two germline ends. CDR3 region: CASSLPSPDTGELFF. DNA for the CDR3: TGCGCCAGCAGCTTGCCATCGCCGGATACCGGGGAGCTGTTTTTT.

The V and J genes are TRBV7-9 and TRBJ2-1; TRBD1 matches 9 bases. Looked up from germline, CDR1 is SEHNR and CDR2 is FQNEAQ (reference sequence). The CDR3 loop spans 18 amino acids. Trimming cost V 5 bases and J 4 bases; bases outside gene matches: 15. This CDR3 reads CASSIGQGSTLSYNEQFF. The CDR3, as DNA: TGTGCCAGCAGCATAGGACAGGGGTCCACCCTAAGTTACAATGAGCAGTTCTTC.

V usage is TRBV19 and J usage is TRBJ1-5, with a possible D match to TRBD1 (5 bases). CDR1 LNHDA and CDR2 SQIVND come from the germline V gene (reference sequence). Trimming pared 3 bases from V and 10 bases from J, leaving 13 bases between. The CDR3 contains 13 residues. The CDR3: CASSMGRVAPQHF. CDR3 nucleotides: TGTGCCAGTAGTATGGGCAGGGTGGCCCCCCAGCATTTT.

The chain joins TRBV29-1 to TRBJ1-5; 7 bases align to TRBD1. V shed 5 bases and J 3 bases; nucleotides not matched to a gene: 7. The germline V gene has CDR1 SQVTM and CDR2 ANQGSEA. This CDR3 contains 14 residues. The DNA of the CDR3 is TGCAGCGTTAGAGGGACAGAAATCAATCAGCCCCAGCATTTT. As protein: CSVRGTEINQPQHF.

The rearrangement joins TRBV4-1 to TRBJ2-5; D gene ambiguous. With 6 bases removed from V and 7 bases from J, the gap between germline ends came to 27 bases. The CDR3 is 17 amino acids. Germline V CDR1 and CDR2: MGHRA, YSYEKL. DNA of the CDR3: TGCGCCAGCAGTCGAACTGCCCACAAAGAGACACCCGGGACCCAGTACTTC. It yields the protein CASSRTAHKETPGTQYF.

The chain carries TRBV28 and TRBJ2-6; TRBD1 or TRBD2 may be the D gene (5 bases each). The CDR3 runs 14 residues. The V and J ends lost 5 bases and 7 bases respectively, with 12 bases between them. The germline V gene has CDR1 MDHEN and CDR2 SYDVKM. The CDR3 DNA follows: TGTGCCAGCAGTGGGGGTGGGCTAGCCAACGTCCTGACTTTC. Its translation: CASSGGGLANVLTF.

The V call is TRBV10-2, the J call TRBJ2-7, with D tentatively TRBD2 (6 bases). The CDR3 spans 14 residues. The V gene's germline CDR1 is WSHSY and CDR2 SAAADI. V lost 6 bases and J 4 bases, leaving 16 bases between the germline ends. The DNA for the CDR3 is TGCGCCAGCAGCGGAATCGGCGGGACGTACGAGCAGTACTTC. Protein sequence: CASSGIGGTYEQYF.

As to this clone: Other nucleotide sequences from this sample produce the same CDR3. CDR3: CASSFGSPSGNTIYF. The CDR3 coding sequence is TGCGCCAGCAGCTTTGGTTCTCCCTCTGGAAACACCATATATTTT. The chain links TRBV5-1 to TRBJ1-3; D ambiguous. CDR1 and CDR2 from the germline V gene are SGHRS and YFSETQ. V was clipped by 2 bases and J by 0 bases, with 9 bases between them. This CDR3 is 15 amino acids long.

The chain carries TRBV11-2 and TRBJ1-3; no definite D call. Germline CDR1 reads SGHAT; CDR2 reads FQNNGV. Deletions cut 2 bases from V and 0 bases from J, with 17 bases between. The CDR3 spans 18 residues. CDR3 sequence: CASSLLMRTEYSGNTIYF. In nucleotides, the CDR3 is TGTGCCAGCAGCTTATTAATGCGGACGGAATACTCTGGAAACACCATATATTTT.

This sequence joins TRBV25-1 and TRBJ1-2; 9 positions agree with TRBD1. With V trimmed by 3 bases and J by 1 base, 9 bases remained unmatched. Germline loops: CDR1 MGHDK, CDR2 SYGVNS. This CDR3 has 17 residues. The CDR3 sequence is CASSDHLGTGSNYGYTF. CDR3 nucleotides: TGTGCCAGCAGTGATCACCTGGGGACAGGGAGTAACTATGGCTACACCTTC.

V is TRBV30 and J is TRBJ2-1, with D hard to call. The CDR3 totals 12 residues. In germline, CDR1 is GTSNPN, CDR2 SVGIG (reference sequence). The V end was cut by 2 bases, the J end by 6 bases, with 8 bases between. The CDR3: CAWSFITNEQFF. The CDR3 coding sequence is TGTGCCTGGAGTTTCATCACCAATGAGCAGTTCTTC.

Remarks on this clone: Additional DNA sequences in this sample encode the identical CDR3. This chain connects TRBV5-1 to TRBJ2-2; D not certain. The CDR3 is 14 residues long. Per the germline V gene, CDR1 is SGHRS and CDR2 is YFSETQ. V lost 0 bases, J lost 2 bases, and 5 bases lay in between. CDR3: CASSLVANTGELFF. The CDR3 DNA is TGCGCCAGCAGCTTGGTTGCAAACACCGGGGAGCTGTTTTTT.

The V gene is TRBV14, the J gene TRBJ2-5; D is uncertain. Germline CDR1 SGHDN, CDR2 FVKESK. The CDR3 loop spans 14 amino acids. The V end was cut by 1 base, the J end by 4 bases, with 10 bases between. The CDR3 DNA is TGTGCCAGCAGCCAAGTGATGGATCGAGAGACCCAGTACTTC. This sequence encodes CASSQVMDRETQYF. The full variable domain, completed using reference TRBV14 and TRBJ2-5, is EAGVTQFPSHSVIEKGQTVTLRCDPISGHDNLYWYRRVMGKEIKFLLHFVKESKQDESGMPNNRFLAERTGGTYSTLKVQPAELEDSGVYFCASSQVMDRETQYFGPGTRLLVL.

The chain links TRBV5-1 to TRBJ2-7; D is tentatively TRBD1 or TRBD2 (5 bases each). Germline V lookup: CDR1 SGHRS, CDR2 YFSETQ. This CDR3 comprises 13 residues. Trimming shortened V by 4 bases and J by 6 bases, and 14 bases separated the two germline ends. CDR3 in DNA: TGCGCCAGCAGCGCCGGGGCAGGTAGCGAGCAGTACTTC. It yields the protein CASSAGAGSEQYF.